A single sample is the source of the 23 T cell receptor beta chains below, sequenced in a study of glioma-infiltrating T cells after dendritic cell vaccination (dated by TCRdb to 2015 to 2016). The sample's time point label is to be understood as: after dendritic cell vaccination, including at tumor progression/relapse. The library relied on the immunoSEQ multiplex PCR assay. This is the immuneACCESS table as TCRdb keeps it, with only in-frame sequences that have V and J called. A part of the clones is gone; compared with another copy, unresolved V genes explain less than half, and the rest is unexplained. The sample table holds tens of thousands of clones, of which around 84% were seen once. Around 8.5% of the sample comes from the top ten. The sequencing used blood, collected after dendritic cell vaccination. The receptors shown here come from a human donor with glioblastoma.

The rearrangement uses TRBV11-2 and TRBJ2-7, with D tentatively TRBD2 (6 bases). From germline, CDR1 is SGHAT and CDR2 FQNNGV. The V and J ends lost 2 bases and 0 bases respectively, with 17 bases between them. The length of the CDR3 is 17 residues. The CDR3 loop is CASSLSRGGMSSYEQYF. CDR3 DNA sequence: TGTGCCAGCAGCTTATCGCGGGGCGGGATGAGCTCCTACGAGCAGTACTTC.

V is TRBV5-1 and J is TRBJ2-7, with 8 nucleotides matching TRBD2. The CDR3 runs 16 residues. The trim removed 4 bases at V and 2 bases at J, leaving 11 bases unmatched. Germline CDR1 and CDR2: SGHRS and YFSETQ. For the CDR3, the DNA is TGCGCCAGCAGCCTGCTTGTGGGTAGCGGGGCCTACGAGCAGTACTTC. Translating it yields CASSLLVGSGAYEQYF.

This clone was recorded once. The V gene is TRBV28, the J gene TRBJ2-7, with TRBD2 matching 12 bases. CDR1 MDHEN and CDR2 SYDVKM come from the germline V gene. V dropped 3 bases and J dropped 6; count of bases not matched to a gene: 12. This CDR3 comprises 17 residues. This CDR3 is CASSFGWSSGRAGEQYF. The CDR3 bases are TGTGCCAGCAGTTTTGGGTGGTCTAGCGGGAGGGCTGGCGAGCAGTACTTC.

In regard to this clone: The same CDR3 can be traced to other DNA sequences in this sample. The chain is built from TRBV19 and TRBJ1-2, with 7 positions matching TRBD1. This CDR3 is 15 amino acids long. The trim removed 5 bases at V and 3 bases at J, leaving 9 bases unmatched. In germline, CDR1 is LNHDA, CDR2 SQIVND (reference sequence). The CDR3 DNA follows: TGTGCCAGTAGTCCCGGGACAGCAAAGTACTATGGCTACACCTTC. Its translation is CASSPGTAKYYGYTF.

The chain recombines TRBV6-1 with TRBJ1-3; D possibly corresponds to TRBD1 (5 bases). V was clipped by 7 bases and J by 0 bases, with 13 bases between them. Germline V gene sequence: CDR1 MNHNS, CDR2 SASEGT. CDR3 size: 15 residues. The CDR3 DNA is TGTGCCAGCACCCGGGACTCGAGCTCTGGAAACACCATATATTTT. This encodes CASTRDSSSGNTIYF.

The rearrangement uses TRBV30 and TRBJ2-2; D gene unclear. V lost 3 bases and J 4 bases, leaving 6 bases between the germline ends. The CDR3 is made up of 12 amino acids. Looked up from germline, CDR1 is GTSNPN and CDR2 is SVGIG (reference sequence). The CDR3 nucleotides read TGTGCCTGGAGCGAGTTCACCGGGGAGCTGTTTTTT. This codes for CAWSEFTGELFF.

The chain recombines TRBV10-3 with TRBJ2-2; possible D gene TRBD2, 7 bases. Trimming stripped 7 bases from V and 5 bases from J, with 17 bases between. The CDR3 covers 15 residues. Germline CDR1 reads ENHRY; CDR2 reads SYGVKD. CDR3: CAIKSGGPETGELFF. The CDR3 nucleotides are TGTGCCATCAAATCGGGGGGCCCGGAAACCGGGGAGCTGTTTTTT.

This clone was observed a handful of times. The chain joins TRBV28 to TRBJ1-2; D unclear. The CDR3 covers 12 residues. The V end was cut by 3 bases, the J end by 3 bases, with 5 bases between. Germline V gene data show CDR1 as MDHEN and CDR2 as SYDVKM. The CDR3 DNA sequence: TGTGCCAGCAGTTTGTCAGACTATGGCTACACCTTC. Translating it yields CASSLSDYGYTF.

This chain connects TRBV4-1 to TRBJ2-5; 13 bases align to TRBD2. The J call could be wrong; TRBJ2-7 is a better fit for the DNA end. The CDR3 loop spans 17 amino acids. Germline CDR1 is MGHRA and CDR2 is YSYEKL. The CDR3, as DNA: TGCGCCAGCAGCCAAGAAACTACTAGCGGGGGGGGTTACGAGCAGTACTTC. Translated, it gives CASSQETTSGGGYEQYF.

The CDR3 sequence: CASSDTPGQGTDTQYF. CDR3 DNA: TGTGCCAGCAGTGACACCCCGGGACAGGGCACAGATACGCAGTATTTT. The genes are TRBV6-4 and TRBJ2-3, with 8 nucleotides matching TRBD1. This CDR3 has 16 amino acids. The trim removed 2 bases at V and 1 base at J, leaving 5 bases unmatched. Per germline, CDR1 MRHNA and CDR2 SNTAGT.

V usage is TRBV27 and J usage is TRBJ2-2; 7 bases line up with TRBD2. The CDR3 is made up of 14 amino acids. V lost 4 bases to trimming and J lost 6 bases; unmatched junction nucleotides: 5. Germline values: CDR1 MNHEY, CDR2 SMNVEV (reference sequence). CDR3 in DNA: TGTGCCAGCAGTTCTCCTGGACTAGCCGGGGAGCTGTTTTTT. It translates to CASSSPGLAGELFF.

The rearrangement links TRBV19 to TRBJ2-1, with a tentative D call TRBD1 (6 bases). The CDR3 has 14 amino acids. CDR1 is LNHDA, CDR2 SQIVND, per germline (reference sequence). Trimming took 3 bases from V and 8 from J, leaving 14 bases between them. Here the CDR3 reads CASSIGQGFDEQFF. CDR3 DNA: TGTGCCAGTAGTATCGGGCAGGGGTTCGATGAGCAGTTCTTC.

The chain joins TRBV7-2 to TRBJ2-1; TRBD1 matches at 7 bases. This CDR3 comprises 17 residues. J lost 0 bases, V lost 2 bases, and 7 bases had no gene match. The V gene's germline CDR1 is SGHTA and CDR2 FQGNSA. The CDR3 coding sequence is TGTGCCAGCAGCTTACCTTGGACAGGTAACTCCTACAATGAGCAGTTCTTC. Its protein is CASSLPWTGNSYNEQFF.

The chain has TRBV18 and TRBJ2-7, with 8 positions matching TRBD2. The V gene end was trimmed by 0 bases and the J gene end by 5 bases; junction bases not matched to a gene: 9. Germline V gene lookup returns CDR1 KGHSH and CDR2 LQKENI. The CDR3 spans 16 residues. The CDR3 nucleotides read TGTGCCAGCTCACCACCAAGTCGGGAGGGTGTCCACGAGCAGTACTTC. Its protein is CASSPPSREGVHEQYF.

This rearrangement joins TRBV6-1 to TRBJ2-5; TRBD1 agrees at 8 bases. Germline trimming cut 4 bases from V and 1 base from J; bases unmatched to any gene: 14. The CDR3 spans 18 residues. Germline V gene sequence: CDR1 MNHNS, CDR2 SASEGT. The CDR3 sequence: CASSGAMPGTGFQETQYF. Here the CDR3 DNA reads TGTGCCAGCAGTGGAGCGATGCCCGGGACAGGATTCCAAGAGACCCAGTACTTC.

The chain links TRBV7-8 to TRBJ1-5; no clear D gene. The germline V and J ends were trimmed by 1 base and 2 bases, with 12 bases remaining between them. The CDR3 totals 16 residues. Germline CDR1 SGHVS, CDR2 FQNEAQ. The CDR3 DNA is TGTGCCAGCAGCTTAGACGCGAGGGCCCGCAATCAGCCCCAGCATTTT. Translating gives CASSLDARARNQPQHF.

This rearrangement joins TRBV5-4 to TRBJ1-1; 7 nucleotides line up with TRBD1. The CDR3 has 15 amino acids. V trimming: 5 bases; J trimming: 1 base; junction bases outside the gene matches: 8. In germline, CDR1 is SGHNT, CDR2 YYREEE (reference sequence). CDR3 sequence: CASSPTGDPNTEAFF. CDR3 bases: TGTGCCAGCAGTCCTACAGGGGACCCGAACACTGAAGCTTTCTTT.

The J gene is TRBJ2-5, the V gene TRBV23-1; TRBD1 matches 7 bases. TRBV23-1 is treated as an ORF (open reading frame) with a function not yet certain. V was clipped by 8 bases and J by 2 bases; unmatched bases: 5. The CDR3 totals 13 residues. CDR3 residues: CASRPGQQETQYF. DNA of the CDR3: TGCGCCAGCCGCCCGGGACAGCAAGAGACCCAGTACTTC.

This clone was seen only once. DNA of the CDR3: TGTGCCAGCAGACCCCTACCCTGGGGCGATCAGCCCCAGCATTTT. Encoded protein: CASRPLPWGDQPQHF. The V call is TRBV6-5, the J call TRBJ1-5; TRBD1 might be the D (5 bases). Germline V CDR1 and CDR2: MNHEY, SVGAGI. The CDR3 totals 15 residues. V lost 6 bases and J lost 5, with 17 bases in between.

The gene calls are TRBV9 and TRBJ1-2; 9 bases are a match to TRBD1. This CDR3 has 16 residues. After removal of 0 bases from V and 5 bases from J, the junction contained 8 bases not matched to a gene. In germline, CDR1 is SGDLS, CDR2 YYNGEE. This CDR3 is CASSVVADRGAYGYTF. The CDR3 region has the DNA TGTGCCAGCAGCGTAGTTGCCGACAGGGGGGCATATGGCTACACCTTC. Full variable domain (missing parts from reference TRBV9 and TRBJ1-2): DSGVTQTPKHLITATGQRVTLRCSPRSGDLSVYWYQQSLDQGLQFLIQYYNGEERAKGNILERFSAQQFPDLHSELNLSSLELGDSALYFCASSVVADRGAYGYTFGSGTRLTVV.

The chain carries TRBV28 and TRBJ2-7, with 11 bases that match TRBD2. Trimming at V came to 3 bases and at J to 1 base, leaving 8 bases not matched to a gene. Germline CDR1 MDHEN, CDR2 SYDVKM. CDR3 length: 17 residues. The DNA of the CDR3 is TGTGCCAGCAGTTTTAAACTAGCGGGAGATCGGTCCTACGAGCAGTACTTC. Protein sequence: CASSFKLAGDRSYEQYF. Using reference TRBV28 and TRBJ2-7 for the parts outside the CDR3, the full variable domain is DVKVTQSSRYLVKRTGEKVFLECVQDMDHENMFWYRQDPGLGLRLIYFSYDVKMKEKGDIPEGYSVSREKKERFSLILESASTNQTSMYLCASSFKLAGDRSYEQYFGPGTRLTVT.

The rearrangement joins TRBV30 to TRBJ2-2, with 9 bases lining up with TRBD1. The length of the CDR3 is 15 residues. The V and J ends lost 0 bases and 6 bases, in that order; junction bases with no gene match: 5. Germline V gives CDR1 GTSNPN, CDR2 SVGIG (reference sequence). CDR3 region: CAWSVDRGYAGELFF. The CDR3 nucleotides read TGTGCCTGGAGTGTAGACAGGGGGTATGCCGGGGAGCTGTTTTTT.

The chain links TRBV4-1 to TRBJ2-1; D is unclear. This CDR3 spans 16 amino acids. With 3 bases removed from V and 9 bases from J, the gap between germline ends came to 21 bases. Germline V gene lookup returns CDR1 MGHRA and CDR2 YSYEKL. The CDR3 sequence is CASSHPAEHYNGEQFF. As DNA, the CDR3 is TGCGCCAGCAGCCACCCCGCGGAACACTACAACGGTGAGCAGTTCTTC.